The 23 T cell receptor beta chains below were found in one sample sequenced in a study of T cell repertoires in cytomegalovirus infection (dated by TCRdb to the late 2010s). These reads were obtained on an Illumina HiSeq 1500. Clones were called with MiXCR by TCRdb after fastp trimmed the public reads at Q25, and only in-frame beta chains were retained. Identical CDR3 proteins give one entry, which carries the most common genes and DNA. In this sample the table shows 150,000 to 200,000 distinct CDR3 sequences, 28% of which occur a single time. The ten biggest clones cover under 35% of the sample. Source material: PBMCs. The source of these receptors is a human donor in good health (CMV status not recorded). Some clones in this sample may be carry-over from other donors' samples.

The chain employs TRBV12-3 or TRBV12-4 and TRBJ1-1; 10 bases align to TRBD1. This CDR3 spans 15 amino acids. V trimming: 5 bases; J trimming: 5 bases; junction bases outside the gene matches: 8. This CDR3 reads CASSLPTGGKTEAFF. The CDR3 DNA reads TGTGCCAGCAGTCTACCGACAGGGGGCAAAACTGAAGCTTTCTTT.

This sequence joins TRBV29-1 and TRBJ2-7; the match to TRBD1 covers 9 bases. The CDR3 is 16 amino acids. The V and J ends lost 4 bases and 6 bases, in that order; junction bases with no gene match: 16. Germline loops: CDR1 SQVTM, CDR2 ANQGSEA. CDR3 loop: CSVAYKQGAAGVEQYF. The CDR3, as DNA: TGCAGCGTTGCGTACAAACAGGGGGCCGCAGGCGTCGAGCAGTACTTC.

This clonotype was counted between two and nine times. This rearrangement joins TRBV27 to TRBJ2-7; TRBD2 aligns across 9 bases. CDR3 length equals 16 residues. Germline CDR1 is MNHEY and CDR2 is SMNVEV (reference sequence). V gave up 6 bases and J gave up 1 base; unmatched junction bases: 10. DNA for the CDR3: TGTGCCAGCAGCCCGAGTAGCGGGGGTCGGTCCTACGAGCAGTACTTC. As protein: CASSPSSGGRSYEQYF.

This clonotype was detected only a few times. The chain carries TRBV7-2 and TRBJ2-5; D unclear. The germline gives CDR1 SGHTA, CDR2 FQGNSA. The germline V and J ends were trimmed by 4 bases and 5 bases, with 23 bases remaining between them. The CDR3 extends over 17 amino acids. CDR3 coding DNA: TGTGCCAGCAGCTCTAGGATAGGGCTAGTGGGCGGCGAGACCCAGTACTTC. It encodes CASSSRIGLVGGETQYF.

This clonotype was recorded a few times. V is TRBV12-3 or TRBV12-4 and J is TRBJ2-2; D not certain. The V end was cut by 2 bases, the J end by 2 bases, with 9 bases between. This CDR3 spans 15 amino acids. The CDR3 bases are TGTGCCAGCAGTTTAATTAATGTCAACACCGGGGAGCTGTTTTTT. Its protein is CASSLINVNTGELFF.

The V and J genes are TRBV12-5 and TRBJ2-1; unclear D gene. Germline V CDR1 and CDR2: LGHNT, FRNRAP. V was pared by 0 bases and J by 7 bases, with 4 bases between. This CDR3 has 12 amino acids. In nucleotides, the CDR3 is TGTGCTAGTGGTTTGGTACAAAATGAGCAGTTCTTC. Its translation is CASGLVQNEQFF.

The V gene is TRBV6-2 or TRBV6-3, the J gene TRBJ1-2; possible D gene TRBD1, 6 bases. V was clipped by 8 bases and J by 3 bases, with 13 bases between them. CDR3 length: 13 amino acids. Germline CDR1 is MNHEY and CDR2 is SVGEGT. DNA of the CDR3: TGTGCCAGCTGGGGGGGGGCACACTATGGCTACACCTTC. This codes for CASWGGAHYGYTF.

The chain is built from TRBV19 and TRBJ1-5; 8 nucleotides agree with TRBD1. The CDR3 covers 14 residues. Germline CDR1 and CDR2: LNHDA and SQIVND (reference sequence). V shed 5 bases, J shed 6 bases, and the junction held 6 bases outside the gene matches. CDR3 amino acids: CASSPDREAQPQHF. The CDR3 DNA follows: TGTGCCAGTAGTCCGGACAGGGAGGCTCAGCCCCAGCATTTT.

V gene TRBV2 combines with J gene TRBJ2-5; D gene ambiguous. CDR3 length: 13 amino acids. Germline CDR1 is SNHLY and CDR2 is FYNNEI. The V and J ends lost 4 bases and 1 base respectively, with 7 bases between them. The CDR3 coding sequence is TGTGCCAGCAGTGCACCGCTCCAAGAGACCCAGTACTTC. Residues: CASSAPLQETQYF.

The genes are TRBV30 and TRBJ1-5, with TRBD1 identical over 8 bases. V gave up 2 bases and J gave up 3 bases; unmatched junction bases: 12. This CDR3 region has 17 residues. Germline V gives CDR1 GTSNPN, CDR2 SVGIG (reference sequence). The CDR3 reads CAWSPTGTGLNNQPQHF. CDR3 nucleotide sequence: TGTGCCTGGAGTCCGACCGGGACAGGCCTAAACAATCAGCCCCAGCATTTT.

This clonotype was observed a handful of times. This rearrangement joins TRBV6-6 to TRBJ2-6, with TRBD1 matching 7 bases. This CDR3 spans 16 amino acids. V was pared by 6 bases and J by 0 bases, with 5 bases of the junction left unmatched. Germline V gene sequence: CDR1 MNHNY, CDR2 SVGAGI (reference sequence). CDR3 loop: CASRTGARSGANVLTF. CDR3 DNA sequence: TGTGCCAGCAGAACAGGGGCCCGCTCTGGGGCCAACGTCCTGACTTTC.

Concerning this clonotype itself: A much larger clone lies one base from this, so it may be a read error. J is TRBJ2-2 and V is TRBV2, with 8 bases fitting TRBD2. The V segment lost 2 bases and the J segment 4 bases; nucleotides outside the gene matches: 15. The CDR3 runs to 19 residues. Germline loops: CDR1 SNHLY, CDR2 FYNNEI. This CDR3 is CASSEFGELADPTTGELFF. The CDR3, as DNA: TGTGCCAGCAGTGAATTTGGAGAACTAGCGGATCCGACCACCGGGGAGCTGTTTTTT.

CDR3 sequence (DNA): TGTGCCAGCAGCACCTTAGCGGGGAGGGACTACAATGAGCAGTTCTTC. Its protein product is CASSTLAGRDYNEQFF. The chain recombines TRBV7-3 with TRBJ2-1; 8 nucleotides align to TRBD2. J lost 3 bases, V lost 5 bases, and 9 bases had no gene match. The germline V gene has CDR1 SGHTA and CDR2 FQGTGA. The CDR3 is 16 amino acids. Based on the CDR3 plus reference TRBV7-3 and TRBJ2-1, the full variable domain is GAGVSQTPSNKVTEKGKYVELRCDPISGHTALYWYRQSLGQGPEFLIYFQGTGAADDSGLPNDRFFAVRPEGSVSTLKIQRTERGDSAVYLCASSTLAGRDYNEQFFGPGTRLTVL.

This clonotype was detected many times. The rearrangement joins TRBV7-2 to TRBJ2-3, with 7 bases that match TRBD1. Germline assignment: CDR1 SGHTA and CDR2 FQGNSA. J gave up 4 bases and V 11 bases, and 12 bases lay outside the gene matches. The CDR3 is 14 residues long. This CDR3 reads CASGGRGFADTQYF. The CDR3 DNA reads TGTGCCTCCGGAGGCAGGGGGTTTGCAGATACGCAGTATTTT.

This clonotype was recorded at least ten times. The CDR3 DNA reads as TGTGCCAGCAGCCGGGACAGGGCCAACGAGCAGTACTTC. Residues: CASSRDRANEQYF. V gene TRBV5-6 combines with J gene TRBJ2-7; TRBD1 aligns across 9 bases. Losses at the gene ends were 4 bases for V and 5 bases for J; bases not matched to a gene: 4. This CDR3 has 13 amino acids. CDR1 and CDR2 (germline): SGHDT, YYEEEE. The full variable domain, with the rest looked up from reference TRBV5-6 and TRBJ2-7, is DAGVTQSPTHLIKTRGQQVTLRCSPKSGHDTVSWYQQALGQGPQFIFQYYEEEERQRGNFPDRFSGHQFPNYSSELNVNALLLGDSALYLCASSRDRANEQYFGPGTRLTVT.

V is TRBV4-1 and J is TRBJ1-6, with D perhaps matching TRBD1 (5 bases). Trimming removed 1 base from V and 5 bases from J, with 15 bases in between. Germline V CDR1 and CDR2: MGHRA, YSYEKL. The CDR3 totals 17 residues. The CDR3 coding sequence is TGCGCCAGCAGCCAAGCAACCCCGGGACGGGATAATTCACCCCTCCACTTT. Its translation: CASSQATPGRDNSPLHF.

The sample holds one count of this clonotype. The rearrangement links TRBV19 to TRBJ1-2; a weak D match, TRBD1 (5 bases). Trimming took off 3 bases at V and 4 bases at J, with 18 bases between the two ends. In germline, CDR1 is LNHDA, CDR2 SQIVND (reference sequence). The CDR3 has 16 residues. CDR3 amino acids: CASSISIRAGTYGYTF. Here the CDR3 DNA reads TGTGCCAGTAGTATTTCTATCCGGGCAGGGACCTATGGCTACACCTTC.

This clonotype was seen once. The chain combines TRBV28 with TRBJ1-2; the D is unclear. The length of the CDR3 is 10 residues. The V end was cut by 4 bases, the J end by 12 bases, with 9 bases between. Germline V lookup: CDR1 MDHEN, CDR2 SYDVKM. CDR3 residues: CASSSASHTF. CDR3 bases: TGTGCCAGCAGTTCCGCGTCGCACACCTTC.

This clonotype was observed a few times. This rearrangement joins TRBV7-8 to TRBJ1-2; D might be TRBD1 (6 bases). The CDR3 is made up of 16 amino acids. Germline CDR1 reads SGHVS; CDR2 reads FQNEAQ. The V end was cut by 0 bases, the J end by 7 bases, with 18 bases between. CDR3 nucleotides: TGTGCCAGCAGCTTAGCTGGTTCAGGGGACTCAGGTGGCTACACCTTC. It encodes CASSLAGSGDSGGYTF.

This chain connects TRBV2 to TRBJ2-5; perhaps TRBD1 as D (6 bases). V shed 7 bases and J shed 5 bases, with 11 bases lying between them. Germline V gene lookup returns CDR1 SNHLY and CDR2 FYNNEI. There are 12 residues in the CDR3. The CDR3 sequence is CASTTGWETQYF. For the CDR3, the DNA is TGTGCCAGCACAACAGGGTGGGAGACCCAGTACTTC.

A note on this clonotype: A read error may account for a junction end that differs from germline. The V call is TRBV7-7, the J call TRBJ1-1; D not certain. The CDR3 loop spans 17 amino acids. In germline, CDR1 is SSHAT, CDR2 FNYEAQ (reference sequence). In DNA, the CDR3 is TGTGCTAGCAGCTTGGGATTGCGGACTCCCTCCTCTTCTGAAGCTTTCTTT. Translating gives CASSLGLRTPSSSEAFF.

The chain joins TRBV6-1 to TRBJ2-7, with D possibly TRBD2 on 5 matching bases. V dropped 6 bases and J dropped 0 bases, with 9 bases sitting between them. The CDR3 totals 13 residues. The germline CDR1 and CDR2 sequences are MNHNS and SASEGT. As DNA, the CDR3 is TGTGCCAGCAGCTTCGGACTCTCCTACGAGCAGTACTTC. This sequence encodes CASSFGLSYEQYF.

This clonotype was recorded a few times. The chain joins TRBV6-2 or TRBV6-3 to TRBJ1-1; the D gene is possibly TRBD1 (5 bases). The CDR3 loop spans 14 amino acids. Trimming took off 10 bases at V and 5 bases at J, with 20 bases between the two ends. CDR1 and CDR2 from the germline V gene are MNHEY and SVGEGT. The CDR3 DNA follows: TGTGCCACAGCCGGGACCCCCGGGCGGACTGAAGCTTTCTTT. This codes for CATAGTPGRTEAFF.